This T cell receptor beta chain derives from a study of OX40 agonist ivuxolimab in advanced cancers. TCRdb keeps only in-frame clones here, not all; method: immunoSEQ multiplex PCR. Among over 50,000 clones listed, around 82% were seen once. The CDR3 totals 16 residues. CDR1 LGHNT and CDR2 FRNRAP come from the germline V gene. With V trimmed by 4 bases and J by 10 bases, 13 bases remained unmatched. The V call is TRBV12-5, the J call TRBJ2-7, with 13 bases matching TRBD2. The clonotype was recovered from an adult with an advanced solid tumor such as melanoma, head and neck, liver or kidney cancer. Here the sequenced sample was CD4+ or CD8+ T cells sorted from blood, taken in a trial of the OX40 agonist ivuxolimab. CDR3 nucleotide sequence: TGTGCTAGTGGTTGGACCGGGACTAGCGGGACGCCGAGACAGTACTTC. This translates into CASGWTGTSGTPRQYF.